The T cell receptor (beta chain) described here comes from a study of blood T cell repertoires in COVID-19. For the study at large: Specimens from acute and convalescent COVID-19 originated in the United States, Italy and Spain. PBMCs, B-cell-depleted T cells, or T cells were the source of the cDNA or gDNA that made up the material.

Per the original methods: Counts of nucleated cells, estimated from reference gene primer amplification, were obtained. TCRdb keeps only in-frame clones here, not all; method: immunoSEQ multiplex PCR. V, J and clone size reflect that table, while D and trimming were determined from the DNA. This table has about 120,000 clones, 85% appearing once. Sequences were obtained from peripheral blood. The receptor was isolated from a man aged 80 or over with active or convalescent COVID-19.

The CDR3 loop is CASSSRTGANQPQHF. The CDR3 DNA is TGTGCCAGCAGCTCCCGGACAGGCGCAAATCAGCCCCAGCATTTT. This chain uses TRBV7-8 with TRBJ1-5; 7 bases agree with TRBD1. The germline V gene encodes CDR1 SGHVS and CDR2 FQNEAQ. V lost 4 bases to trimming and J lost 4 bases; unmatched junction nucleotides: 7. CDR3 length: 15 residues.